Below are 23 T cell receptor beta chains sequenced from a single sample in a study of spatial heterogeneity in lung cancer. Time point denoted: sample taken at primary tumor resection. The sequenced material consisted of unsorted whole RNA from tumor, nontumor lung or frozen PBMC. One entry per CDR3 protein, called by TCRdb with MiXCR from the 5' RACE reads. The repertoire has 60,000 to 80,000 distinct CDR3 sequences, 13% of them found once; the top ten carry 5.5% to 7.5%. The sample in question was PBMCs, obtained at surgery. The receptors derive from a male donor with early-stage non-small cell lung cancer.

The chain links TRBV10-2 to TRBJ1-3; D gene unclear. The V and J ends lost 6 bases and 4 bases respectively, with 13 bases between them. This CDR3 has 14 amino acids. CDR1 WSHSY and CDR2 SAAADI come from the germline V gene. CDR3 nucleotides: TGCGCCAGCAGCCGGGCGGCAGACGGAAACACCATATATTTT. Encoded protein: CASSRAADGNTIYF.

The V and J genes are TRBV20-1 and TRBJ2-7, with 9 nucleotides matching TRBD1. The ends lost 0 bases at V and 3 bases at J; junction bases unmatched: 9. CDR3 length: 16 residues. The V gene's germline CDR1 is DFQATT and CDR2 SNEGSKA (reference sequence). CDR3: CSARDPRTGDRYEQYF. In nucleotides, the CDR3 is TGCAGTGCTAGAGACCCGAGGACAGGGGATCGCTACGAGCAGTACTTC.

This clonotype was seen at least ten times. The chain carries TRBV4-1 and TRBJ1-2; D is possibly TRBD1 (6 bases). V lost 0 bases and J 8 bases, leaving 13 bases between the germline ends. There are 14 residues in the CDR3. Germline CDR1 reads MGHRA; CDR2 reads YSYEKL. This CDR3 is CASSQDGTGLGYTF. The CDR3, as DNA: TGCGCCAGCAGCCAAGACGGTACAGGGCTCGGCTACACCTTC.

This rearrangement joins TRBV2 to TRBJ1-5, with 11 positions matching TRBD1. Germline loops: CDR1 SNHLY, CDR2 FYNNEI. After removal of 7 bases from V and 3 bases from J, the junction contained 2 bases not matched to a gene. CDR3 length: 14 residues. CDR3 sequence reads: CASTDRGPNQPQHF. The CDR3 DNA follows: TGTGCCAGCACGGACAGGGGGCCCAATCAGCCCCAGCATTTT.

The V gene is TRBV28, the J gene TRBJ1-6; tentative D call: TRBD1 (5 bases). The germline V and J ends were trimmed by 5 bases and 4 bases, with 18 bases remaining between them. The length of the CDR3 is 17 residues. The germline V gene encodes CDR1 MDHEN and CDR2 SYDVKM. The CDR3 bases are TGTGCCAGCAGTCGTACGCCCGGGACGGAATATAATTCACCCCTCCACTTT. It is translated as CASSRTPGTEYNSPLHF.

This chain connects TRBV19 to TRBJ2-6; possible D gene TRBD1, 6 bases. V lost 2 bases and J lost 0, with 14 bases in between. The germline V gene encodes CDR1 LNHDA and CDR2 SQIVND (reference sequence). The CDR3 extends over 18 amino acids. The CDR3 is CASSITGTITSGANVLTF. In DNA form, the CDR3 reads TGTGCCAGTAGTATAACCGGGACAATCACCTCTGGGGCCAACGTCCTGACTTTC. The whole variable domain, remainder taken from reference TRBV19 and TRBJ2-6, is DGGITQSPKYLFRKEGQNVTLSCEQNLNHDAMYWYRQDPGQGLRLIYYSQIVNDFQKGDIAEGYSVSREKKESFPLTVTSAQKNPTAFYLCASSITGTITSGANVLTFGAGSRLTVL.

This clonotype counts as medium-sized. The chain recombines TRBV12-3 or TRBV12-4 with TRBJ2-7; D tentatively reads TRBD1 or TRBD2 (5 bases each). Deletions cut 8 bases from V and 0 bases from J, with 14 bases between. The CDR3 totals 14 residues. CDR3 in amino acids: CASHRDGSSYEQYF. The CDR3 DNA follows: TGTGCCAGCCACCGGGACGGTAGCTCCTACGAGCAGTACTTC.

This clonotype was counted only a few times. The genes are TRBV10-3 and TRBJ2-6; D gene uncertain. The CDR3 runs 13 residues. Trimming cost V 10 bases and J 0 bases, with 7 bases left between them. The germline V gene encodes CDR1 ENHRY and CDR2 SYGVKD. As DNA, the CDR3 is TGTGCCAGCTGGACCTCTGGGGCCAACGTCCTGACTTTC. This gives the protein CASWTSGANVLTF.

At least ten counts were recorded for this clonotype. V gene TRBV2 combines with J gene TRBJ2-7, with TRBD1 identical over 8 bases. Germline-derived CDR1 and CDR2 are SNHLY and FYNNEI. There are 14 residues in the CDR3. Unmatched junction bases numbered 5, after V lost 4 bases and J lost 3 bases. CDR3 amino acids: CASSVDRGGYEQYF. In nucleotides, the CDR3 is TGTGCCAGCAGTGTAGACAGGGGAGGCTACGAGCAGTACTTC.

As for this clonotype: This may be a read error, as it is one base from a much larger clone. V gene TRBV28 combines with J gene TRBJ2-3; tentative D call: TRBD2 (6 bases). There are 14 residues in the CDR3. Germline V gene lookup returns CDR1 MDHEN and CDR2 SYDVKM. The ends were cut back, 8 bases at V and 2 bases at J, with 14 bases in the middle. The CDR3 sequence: CASSTGRTTDTQYF. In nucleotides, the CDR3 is TGTGCCAGCTCGACGGGGAGGACCACAGATACGCAGTATTTT.

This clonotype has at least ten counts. CDR3 sequence: CASSPWTGYNEQFF. Here the CDR3 DNA reads TGTGCCAGCAGCCCCTGGACAGGATACAATGAGCAGTTCTTC. The J gene is TRBJ2-1, the V gene TRBV9; 7 nucleotides align to TRBD1. The germline V gene encodes CDR1 SGDLS and CDR2 YYNGEE. V lost 4 bases and J lost 4; bases outside the gene matches: 5. This CDR3 spans 14 amino acids.

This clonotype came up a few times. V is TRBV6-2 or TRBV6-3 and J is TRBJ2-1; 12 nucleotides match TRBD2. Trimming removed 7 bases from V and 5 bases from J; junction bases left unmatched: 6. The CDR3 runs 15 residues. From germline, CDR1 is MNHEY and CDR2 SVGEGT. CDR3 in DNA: TGTGCCAGCACCGAACTAGCGGGAGGCAACAATGAGCAGTTCTTC. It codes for CASTELAGGNNEQFF.

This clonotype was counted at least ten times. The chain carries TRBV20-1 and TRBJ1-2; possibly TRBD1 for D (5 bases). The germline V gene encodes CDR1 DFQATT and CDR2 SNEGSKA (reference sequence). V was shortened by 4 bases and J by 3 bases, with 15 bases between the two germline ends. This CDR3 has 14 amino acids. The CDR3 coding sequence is TGCAGTGCTATAAAACCCAGGGTTGACTATGGCTACACCTTC. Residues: CSAIKPRVDYGYTF.

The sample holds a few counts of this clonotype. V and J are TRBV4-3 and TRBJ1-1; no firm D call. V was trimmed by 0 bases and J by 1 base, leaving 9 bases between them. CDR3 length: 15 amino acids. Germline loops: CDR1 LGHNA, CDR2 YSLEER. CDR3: CASSQDSGGNTEAFF. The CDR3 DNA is TGCGCCAGCAGCCAAGATTCCGGCGGGAACACTGAAGCTTTCTTT.

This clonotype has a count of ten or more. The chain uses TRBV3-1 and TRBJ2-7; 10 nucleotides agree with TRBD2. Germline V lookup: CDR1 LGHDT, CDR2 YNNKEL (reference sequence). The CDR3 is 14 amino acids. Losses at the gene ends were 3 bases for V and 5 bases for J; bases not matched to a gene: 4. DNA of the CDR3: TGTGCCAGCAGCCACACCGGGACTAGCGACGAGCAGTACTTC. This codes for CASSHTGTSDEQYF.

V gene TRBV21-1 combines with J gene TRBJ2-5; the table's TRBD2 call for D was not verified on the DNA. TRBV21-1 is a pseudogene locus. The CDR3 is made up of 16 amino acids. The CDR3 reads CASKRSKAGRQETQYF. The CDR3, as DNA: TGTGCCAGCAAGAGGTCGAAAGCGGGTCGACAAGAGACCCAGTACTTC.

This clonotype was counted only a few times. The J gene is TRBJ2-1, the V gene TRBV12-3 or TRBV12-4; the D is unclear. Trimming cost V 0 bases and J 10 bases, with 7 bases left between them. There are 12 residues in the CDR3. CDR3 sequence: CASSLALQEQFF. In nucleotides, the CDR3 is TGTGCCAGCAGTTTAGCTCTCCAAGAGCAGTTCTTC.

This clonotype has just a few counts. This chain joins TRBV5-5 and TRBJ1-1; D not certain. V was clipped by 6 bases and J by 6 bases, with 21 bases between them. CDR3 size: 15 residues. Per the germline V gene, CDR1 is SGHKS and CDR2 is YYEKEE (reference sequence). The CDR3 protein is CASTTGPIFRSEAFF. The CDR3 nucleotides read TGTGCCAGCACCACTGGACCCATCTTTCGGTCTGAAGCTTTCTTT. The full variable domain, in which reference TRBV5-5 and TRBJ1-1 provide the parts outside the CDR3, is DAGVTQSPTHLIKTRGQQVTLRCSPISGHKSVSWYQQVLGQGPQFIFQYYEKEERGRGNFPDRFSARQFPNYSSELNVNALLLGDSALYLCASTTGPIFRSEAFFGQGTRLTVV.

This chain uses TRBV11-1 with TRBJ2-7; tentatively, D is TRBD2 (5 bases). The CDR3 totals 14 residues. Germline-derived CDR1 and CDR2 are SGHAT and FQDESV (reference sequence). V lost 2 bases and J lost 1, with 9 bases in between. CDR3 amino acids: CASSLTQRSYEQYF. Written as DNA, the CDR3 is TGTGCCAGCAGCTTAACCCAGCGGTCCTACGAGCAGTACTTC.

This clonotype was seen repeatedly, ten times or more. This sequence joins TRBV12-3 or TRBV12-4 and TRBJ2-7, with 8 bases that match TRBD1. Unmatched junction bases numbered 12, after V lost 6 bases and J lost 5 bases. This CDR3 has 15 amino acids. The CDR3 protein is CASSSLGQGWHEQYF. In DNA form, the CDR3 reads TGTGCCAGCAGCTCCCTAGGACAGGGTTGGCACGAGCAGTACTTC.

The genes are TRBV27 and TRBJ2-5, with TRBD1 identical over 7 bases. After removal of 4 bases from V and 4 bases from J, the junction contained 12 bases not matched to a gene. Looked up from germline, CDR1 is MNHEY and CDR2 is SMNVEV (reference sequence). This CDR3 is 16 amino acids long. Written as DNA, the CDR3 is TGTGCCAGCAGTTCGCCCCGACAGGGAACGGGAGAGACCCAGTACTTC. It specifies CASSSPRQGTGETQYF.

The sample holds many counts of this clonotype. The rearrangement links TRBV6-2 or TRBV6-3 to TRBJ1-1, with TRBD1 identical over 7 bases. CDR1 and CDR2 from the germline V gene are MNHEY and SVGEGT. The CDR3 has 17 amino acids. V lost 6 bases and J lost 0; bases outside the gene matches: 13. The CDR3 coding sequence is TGTGCCAGCAGCCAACGTCCACAGGGGACCATGAACACTGAAGCTTTCTTT. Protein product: CASSQRPQGTMNTEAFF.

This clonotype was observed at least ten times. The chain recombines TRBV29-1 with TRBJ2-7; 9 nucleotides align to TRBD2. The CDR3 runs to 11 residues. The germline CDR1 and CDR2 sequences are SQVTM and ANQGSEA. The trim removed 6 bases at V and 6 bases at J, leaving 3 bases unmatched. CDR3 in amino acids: CSVATSGEQYF. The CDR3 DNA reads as TGCAGCGTGGCGACTAGCGGCGAGCAGTACTTC.